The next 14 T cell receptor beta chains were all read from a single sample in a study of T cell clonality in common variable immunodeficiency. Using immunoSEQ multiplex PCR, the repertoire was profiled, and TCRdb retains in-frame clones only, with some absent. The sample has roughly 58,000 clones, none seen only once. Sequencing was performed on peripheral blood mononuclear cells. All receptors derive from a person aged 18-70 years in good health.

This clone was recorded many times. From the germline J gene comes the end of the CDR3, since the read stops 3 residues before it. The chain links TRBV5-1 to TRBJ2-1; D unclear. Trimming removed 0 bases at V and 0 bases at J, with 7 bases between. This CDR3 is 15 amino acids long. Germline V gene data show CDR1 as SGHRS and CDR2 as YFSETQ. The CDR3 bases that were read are TGCGCCAGCAGCTTGGCCGCGAGCTCCTACAATGAG. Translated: CASSLAASSYNE. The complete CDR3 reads CASSLAASSYNEQFF.

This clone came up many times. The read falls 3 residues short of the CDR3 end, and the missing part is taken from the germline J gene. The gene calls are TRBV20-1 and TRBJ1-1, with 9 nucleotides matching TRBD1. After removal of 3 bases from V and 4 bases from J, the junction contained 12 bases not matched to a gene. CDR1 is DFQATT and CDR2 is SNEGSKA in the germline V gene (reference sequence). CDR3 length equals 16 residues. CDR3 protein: CSASGGTGRQGTEAFF. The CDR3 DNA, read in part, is TGCAGTGCTAGTGGCGGGACAGGGAGACAGGGCACTGAA.

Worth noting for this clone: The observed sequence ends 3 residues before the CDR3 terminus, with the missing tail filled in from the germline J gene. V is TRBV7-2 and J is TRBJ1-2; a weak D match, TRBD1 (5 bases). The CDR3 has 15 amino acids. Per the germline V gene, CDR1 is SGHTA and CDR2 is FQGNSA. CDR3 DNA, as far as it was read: TGTGCCAGCAGCTATTCCCTAGCGGGGGATGACGAC. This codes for CASSYSLAGDDD. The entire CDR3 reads CASSYSLAGDDDYTF.

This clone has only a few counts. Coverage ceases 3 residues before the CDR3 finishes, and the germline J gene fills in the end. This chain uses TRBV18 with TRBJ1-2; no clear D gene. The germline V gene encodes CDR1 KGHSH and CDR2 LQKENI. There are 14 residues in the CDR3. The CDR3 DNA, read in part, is TGTGCCAGCTCAACTAGCGGCTCCTACAATGAC. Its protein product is CASSTSGSYND. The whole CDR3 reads CASSTSGSYNDYTF.

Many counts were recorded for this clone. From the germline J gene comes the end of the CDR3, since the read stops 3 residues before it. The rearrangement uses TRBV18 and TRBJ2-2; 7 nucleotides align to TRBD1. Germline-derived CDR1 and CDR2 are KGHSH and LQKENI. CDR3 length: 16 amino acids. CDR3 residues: CASSPDRAVTNEKLFF. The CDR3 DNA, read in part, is TGTGCCAGCTCACCCGACAGGGCGGTAACTAATGAAAAG.

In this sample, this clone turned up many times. The CDR3 bases that were read are TGTGCCAGCAGCCCTTTCGGTAGCGGGAGGCCAAGCTCCTACGAG. Encoded protein: CASSPFGSGRPSSYE. The full CDR3 reads CASSPFGSGRPSSYEQYF. The chain uses TRBV7-6 and TRBJ2-7; 10 bases match TRBD2. The missing CDR3 end, 3 residues past where the read stops, is filled in from the germline J gene. There are 18 residues in the CDR3. The trim removed 5 bases at V and 0 bases at J, leaving 13 bases unmatched. Germline V gene data show CDR1 as SGHVS and CDR2 as FNYEAQ. The variable domain in full, with the rest retrieved from reference TRBV7-6 and TRBJ2-7, is GAGVSQSPRYKVTKRGQDVALRCDPISGHVSLYWYRQALGQGPEFLTYFNYEAQQDKSGLPNDRFSAERPEGSISTLTIQRTEQRDSAMYRCASSPFGSGRPSSYEQYFGPGTRLTVT.

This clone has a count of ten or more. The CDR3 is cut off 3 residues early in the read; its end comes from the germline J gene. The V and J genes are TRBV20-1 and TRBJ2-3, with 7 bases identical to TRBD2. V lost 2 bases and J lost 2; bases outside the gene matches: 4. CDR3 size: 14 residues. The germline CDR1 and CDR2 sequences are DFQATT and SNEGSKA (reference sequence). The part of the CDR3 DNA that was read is TGCAGTGCTAGACCTAGCGGAAACACAGATACG. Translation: CSARPSGNTDT. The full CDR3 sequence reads CSARPSGNTDTQYF.

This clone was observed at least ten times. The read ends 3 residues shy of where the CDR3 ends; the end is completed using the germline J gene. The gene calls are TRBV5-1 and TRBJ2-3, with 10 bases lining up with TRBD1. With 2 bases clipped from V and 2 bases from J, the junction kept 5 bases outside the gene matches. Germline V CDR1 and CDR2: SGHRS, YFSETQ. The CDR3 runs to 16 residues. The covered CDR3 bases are TGCGCCAGCAGCTTTACCGGGACAGGGGCCACAGATACG. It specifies CASSFTGTGATDT. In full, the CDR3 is CASSFTGTGATDTQYF.

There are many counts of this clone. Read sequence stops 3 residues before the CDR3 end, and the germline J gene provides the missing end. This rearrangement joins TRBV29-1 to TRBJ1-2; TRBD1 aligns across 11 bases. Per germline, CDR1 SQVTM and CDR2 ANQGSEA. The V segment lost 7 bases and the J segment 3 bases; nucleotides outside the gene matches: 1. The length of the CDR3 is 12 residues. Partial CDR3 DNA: TGCAGCGGGACAGGGGGCTACTATGGC. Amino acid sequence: CSGTGGYYG. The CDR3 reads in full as CSGTGGYYGYTF.

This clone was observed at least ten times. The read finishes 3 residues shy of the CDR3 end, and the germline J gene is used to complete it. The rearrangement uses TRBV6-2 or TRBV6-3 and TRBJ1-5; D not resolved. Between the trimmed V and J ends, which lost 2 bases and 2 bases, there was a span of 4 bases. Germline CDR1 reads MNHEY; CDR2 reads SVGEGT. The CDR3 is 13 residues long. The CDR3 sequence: CASSYRGNQPQHF. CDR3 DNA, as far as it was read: TGTGCCAGCAGTTACCGGGGCAATCAGCCC.

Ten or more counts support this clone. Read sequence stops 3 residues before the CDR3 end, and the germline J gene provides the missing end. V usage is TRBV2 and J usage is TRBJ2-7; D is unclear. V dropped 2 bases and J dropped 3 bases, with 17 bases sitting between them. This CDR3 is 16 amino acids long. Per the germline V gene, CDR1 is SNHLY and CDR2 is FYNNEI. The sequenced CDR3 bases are TGTGCCAGCAGTGAACGCGGCCCTAGATCCGACTACGAG. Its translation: CASSERGPRSDYE. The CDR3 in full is CASSERGPRSDYEQYF. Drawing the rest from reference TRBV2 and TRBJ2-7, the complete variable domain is EPEVTQTPSHQVTQMGQEVILRCVPISNHLYFYWYRQILGQKVEFLVSFYNNEISEKSEIFDDQFSVERPDGSNFTLKIRSTKLEDSAMYFCASSERGPRSDYEQYFGPGTRLTVT.

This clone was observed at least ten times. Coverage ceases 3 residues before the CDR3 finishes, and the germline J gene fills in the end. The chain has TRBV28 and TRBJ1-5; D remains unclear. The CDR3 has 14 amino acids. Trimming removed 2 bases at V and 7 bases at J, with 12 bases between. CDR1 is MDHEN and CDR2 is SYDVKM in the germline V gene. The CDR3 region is CASSLARGRQPQHF. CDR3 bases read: TGTGCCAGCAGTTTAGCACGGGGTAGGCAGCCC.

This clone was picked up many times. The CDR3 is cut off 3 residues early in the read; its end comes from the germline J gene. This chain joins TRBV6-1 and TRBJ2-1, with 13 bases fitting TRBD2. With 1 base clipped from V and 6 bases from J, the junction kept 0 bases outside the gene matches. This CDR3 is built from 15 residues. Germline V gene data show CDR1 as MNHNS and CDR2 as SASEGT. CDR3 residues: CASSEGTSGSNEQFF. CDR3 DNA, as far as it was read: TGTGCCAGCAGTGAAGGGACTAGCGGGAGCAATGAG.

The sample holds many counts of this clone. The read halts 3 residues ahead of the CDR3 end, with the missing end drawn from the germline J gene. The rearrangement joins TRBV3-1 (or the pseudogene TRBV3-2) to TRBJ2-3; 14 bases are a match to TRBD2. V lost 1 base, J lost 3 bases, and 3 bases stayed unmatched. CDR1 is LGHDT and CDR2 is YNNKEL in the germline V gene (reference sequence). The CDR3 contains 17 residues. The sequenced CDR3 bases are TGTGCCAGCAGCCAAGCCGGGACTAGCGGGAGAACAGATACG. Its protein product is CASSQAGTSGRTDT. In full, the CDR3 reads CASSQAGTSGRTDTQYF.